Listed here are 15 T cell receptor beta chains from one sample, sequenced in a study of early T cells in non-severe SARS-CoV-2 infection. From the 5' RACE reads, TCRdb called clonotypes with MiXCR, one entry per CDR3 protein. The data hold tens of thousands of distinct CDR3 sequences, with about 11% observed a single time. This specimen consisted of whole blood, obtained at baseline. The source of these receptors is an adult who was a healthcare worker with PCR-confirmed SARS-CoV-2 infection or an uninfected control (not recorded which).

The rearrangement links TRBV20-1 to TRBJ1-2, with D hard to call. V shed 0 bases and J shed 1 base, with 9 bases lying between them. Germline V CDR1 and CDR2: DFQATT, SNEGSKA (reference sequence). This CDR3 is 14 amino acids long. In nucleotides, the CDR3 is TGCAGTGCTAGAGAGGGCGAGCTTAACTATGGCTACACCTTC. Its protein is CSAREGELNYGYTF.

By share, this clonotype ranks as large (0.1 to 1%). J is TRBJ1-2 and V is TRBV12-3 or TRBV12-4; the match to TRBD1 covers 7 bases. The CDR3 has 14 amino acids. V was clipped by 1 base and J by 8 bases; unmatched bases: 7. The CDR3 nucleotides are TGTGCCAGCAGTTTAGGACAGGGCACGGGAGGCTACACCTTC. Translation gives CASSLGQGTGGYTF.

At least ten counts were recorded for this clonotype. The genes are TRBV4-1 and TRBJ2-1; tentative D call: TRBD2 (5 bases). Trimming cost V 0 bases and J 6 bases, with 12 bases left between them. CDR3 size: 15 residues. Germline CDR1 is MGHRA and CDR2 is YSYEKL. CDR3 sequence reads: CASSQENSELNEQFF. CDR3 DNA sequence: TGCGCCAGCAGCCAAGAGAATAGCGAGCTCAATGAGCAGTTCTTC.

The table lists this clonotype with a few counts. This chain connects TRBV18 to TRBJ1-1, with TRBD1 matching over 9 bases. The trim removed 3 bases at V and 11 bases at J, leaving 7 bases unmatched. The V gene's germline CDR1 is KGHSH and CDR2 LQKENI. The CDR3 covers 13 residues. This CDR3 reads CASSPRTGAWAFF. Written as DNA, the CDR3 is TGTGCCAGCTCACCTCGGACAGGGGCTTGGGCTTTCTTT.

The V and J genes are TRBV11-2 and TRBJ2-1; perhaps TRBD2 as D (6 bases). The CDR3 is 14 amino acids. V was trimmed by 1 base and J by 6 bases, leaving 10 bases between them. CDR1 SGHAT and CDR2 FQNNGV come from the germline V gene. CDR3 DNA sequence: TGTGCCAGCAGCTTAGCGGGACTCACCAATGAGCAGTTCTTC. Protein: CASSLAGLTNEQFF.

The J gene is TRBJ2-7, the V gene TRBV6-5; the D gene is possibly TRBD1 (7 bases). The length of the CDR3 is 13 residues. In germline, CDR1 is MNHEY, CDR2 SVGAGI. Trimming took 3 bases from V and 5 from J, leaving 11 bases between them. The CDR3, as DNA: TGTGCCAGCAGTTATCAGGGGGGCAACGAGCAGTACTTC. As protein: CASSYQGGNEQYF.

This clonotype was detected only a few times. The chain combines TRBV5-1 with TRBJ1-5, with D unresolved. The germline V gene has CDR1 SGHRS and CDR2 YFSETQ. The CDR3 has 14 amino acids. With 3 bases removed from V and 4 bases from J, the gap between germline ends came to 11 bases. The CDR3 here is CASSSGDQNQPQHF. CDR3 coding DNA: TGCGCCAGCAGCTCCGGAGACCAAAATCAGCCCCAGCATTTT.

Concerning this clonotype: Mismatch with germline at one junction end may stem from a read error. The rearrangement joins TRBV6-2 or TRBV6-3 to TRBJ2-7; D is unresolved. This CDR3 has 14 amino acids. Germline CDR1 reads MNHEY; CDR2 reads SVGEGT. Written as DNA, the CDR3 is TGTGCCAGCAGTTATCTTGCGACCTCCTACGTGCAGTACTTC. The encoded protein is CASSYLATSYVQYF.

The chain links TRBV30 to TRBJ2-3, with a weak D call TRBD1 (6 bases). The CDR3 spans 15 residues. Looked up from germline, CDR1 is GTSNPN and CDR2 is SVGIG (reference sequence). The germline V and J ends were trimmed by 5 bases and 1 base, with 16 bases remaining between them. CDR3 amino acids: CAWSQGTGGTDTQYF. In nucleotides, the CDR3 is TGTGCCTGGTCTCAGGGGACCGGAGGCACAGATACGCAGTATTTT.

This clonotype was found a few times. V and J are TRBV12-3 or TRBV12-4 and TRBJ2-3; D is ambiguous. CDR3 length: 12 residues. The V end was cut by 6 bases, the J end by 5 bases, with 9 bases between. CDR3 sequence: CASRSLGDTQYF. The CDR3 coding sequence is TGTGCCAGCAGAAGTCTGGGAGATACGCAGTATTTT.

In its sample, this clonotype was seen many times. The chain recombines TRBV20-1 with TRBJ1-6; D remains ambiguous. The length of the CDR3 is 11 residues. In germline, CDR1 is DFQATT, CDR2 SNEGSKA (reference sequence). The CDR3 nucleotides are TGCAGGACCCACAGTTATTCACCCCTCCACTTT. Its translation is CRTHSYSPLHF.

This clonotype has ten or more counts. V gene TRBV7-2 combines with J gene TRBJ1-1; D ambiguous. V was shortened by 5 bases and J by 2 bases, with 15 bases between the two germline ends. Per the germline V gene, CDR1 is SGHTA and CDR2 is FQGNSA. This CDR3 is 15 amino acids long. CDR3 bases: TGTGCCAGCAGCGTATCTCAGGCTCCCAACACTGAAGCTTTCTTT. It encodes CASSVSQAPNTEAFF.

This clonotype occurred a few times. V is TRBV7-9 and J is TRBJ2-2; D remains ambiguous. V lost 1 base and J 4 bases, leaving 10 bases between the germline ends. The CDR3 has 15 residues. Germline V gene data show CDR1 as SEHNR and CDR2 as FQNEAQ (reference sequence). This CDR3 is CASSLEVQSTGELFF. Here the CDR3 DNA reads TGTGCCAGCAGCTTAGAAGTCCAGTCCACCGGGGAGCTGTTTTTT.

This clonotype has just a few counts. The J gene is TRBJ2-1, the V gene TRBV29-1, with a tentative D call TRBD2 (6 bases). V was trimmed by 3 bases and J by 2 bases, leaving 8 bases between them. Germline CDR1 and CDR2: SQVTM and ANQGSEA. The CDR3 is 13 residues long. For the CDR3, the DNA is TGCAGCGTTGAGGGGACTCCCTACAATGAGCAGTTCTTC. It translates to CSVEGTPYNEQFF.

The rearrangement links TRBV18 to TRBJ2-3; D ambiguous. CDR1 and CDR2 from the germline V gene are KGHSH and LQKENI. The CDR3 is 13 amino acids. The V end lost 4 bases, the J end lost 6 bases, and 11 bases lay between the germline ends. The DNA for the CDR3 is TGTGCCAGCTCACTTCACAAGCAGGATACGCAGTATTTT. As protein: CASSLHKQDTQYF.